One and the same sample provided the 20 T cell receptor beta chains below, sequenced in a study of a mutant IDH1 vaccine in newly diagnosed glioma. TCRdb's copy holds only in-frame clones and misses some; the assay was immunoSEQ multiplex PCR. The repertoire holds approximately 61,000 clones, approximately 80% seen once, with roughly 5.7% in the top ten. Their antigen targets remain unknown. This sample's time point: week 11, during vaccination. Each dose delivered 300 ug of mutant IDH1 20-mer peptide subcutaneously with imiquimod. This sample comprised PBMCs, obtained from a glioma patient whose treatment included an IDH1 peptide vaccine. The source of these receptors is a man in his fifties with glioma.

The chain is built from TRBV4-1 and TRBJ2-5, with D tentatively TRBD1 or TRBD2 (6 bases each). Trimming left V 0 bases short and J 5 bases short, with 13 bases between. The CDR3 sequence is 15 residues long. The germline CDR1 and CDR2 sequences are MGHRA and YSYEKL. The CDR3 DNA reads as TGCGCCAGCAGCCAAGATCGGTCGGGGGCGGAGACCCAGTACTTC. Its translation is CASSQDRSGAETQYF.

J is TRBJ1-4 and V is TRBV7-8; D is unresolved. Trimming took off 0 bases at V and 5 bases at J, with 7 bases between the two ends. CDR1 SGHVS and CDR2 FQNEAQ come from the germline V gene. The CDR3 consists of 14 residues. The CDR3 reads CASSLARHNEKLFF. CDR3 in DNA: TGTGCCAGCAGCTTAGCCAGGCACAATGAAAAACTGTTTTTT.

V gene TRBV2 combines with J gene TRBJ1-3; D gene unclear. Trimming removed 1 base from V and 1 base from J, with 5 bases in between. The germline V gene encodes CDR1 SNHLY and CDR2 FYNNEI. This CDR3 region has 14 residues. The CDR3 region is CASSEVHSGNTIYF. Written as DNA, the CDR3 is TGTGCCAGCAGTGAAGTTCATTCTGGAAACACCATATATTTT.

The chain employs TRBV6-5 and TRBJ2-7, with 7 bases that match TRBD1. Looked up from germline, CDR1 is MNHEY and CDR2 is SVGAGI. The CDR3 length is 12 residues. After removal of 6 bases from V and 3 bases from J, the junction contained 2 bases not matched to a gene. The CDR3 is CASSRDSYEQYF. The CDR3 DNA reads TGTGCCAGCAGCAGGGACAGCTACGAGCAGTACTTC.

This clone was seen more than once but under ten times. The chain has TRBV5-6 and TRBJ1-2; D unclear. Per germline, CDR1 SGHDT and CDR2 YYEEEE. CDR3 length: 15 residues. V gave up 4 bases and J gave up 8 bases, with 21 bases separating them. CDR3 amino acids: CASSTLVPGASGYTF. Written as DNA, the CDR3 is TGTGCCAGCAGCACACTAGTACCGGGAGCATCGGGCTACACCTTC.

This chain links TRBV7-9 with TRBJ2-5, with unresolved D. The CDR3 sequence is 11 residues long. Germline V lookup: CDR1 SEHNR, CDR2 FQNEAQ (reference sequence). V lost 5 bases and J lost 3, with 4 bases in between. CDR3 protein: CASSMKETQYF. Written as DNA, the CDR3 is TGTGCCAGCAGCATGAAAGAGACCCAGTACTTC.

The V call is TRBV5-1, the J call TRBJ2-7; 7 bases are shared with TRBD1. Germline V gene lookup returns CDR1 SGHRS and CDR2 YFSETQ. Losses at the gene ends were 0 bases for V and 6 bases for J; bases not matched to a gene: 3. The CDR3 runs 13 residues. The CDR3 nucleotides read TGCGCCAGCAGCTTGGGACAGGGCCCCGAGCAGTACTTC. Its translation: CASSLGQGPEQYF.

The chain is built from TRBV4-1 and TRBJ1-4; 7 bases agree with TRBD1. CDR3 length: 18 amino acids. V dropped 4 bases and J dropped 1; count of bases not matched to a gene: 12. CDR1 is MGHRA, CDR2 YSYEKL, per germline. This CDR3 is CASSRRRQGVGTNEKLFF. The CDR3 nucleotides are TGCGCCAGCAGCCGCCGGAGACAGGGAGTGGGAACTAATGAAAAACTGTTTTTT.

This clone appeared a few times. This sequence joins TRBV2 and TRBJ1-4; D not certain. This CDR3 is 12 amino acids long. Germline V gene lookup returns CDR1 SNHLY and CDR2 FYNNEI. V was cut by 10 bases and J by 1 base, with 7 bases left in between. This CDR3 is CATHRTNEKLFF. The CDR3 DNA is TGTGCCACCCATCGAACTAATGAAAAACTGTTTTTT.

The rearrangement joins TRBV7-2 to TRBJ2-3, with D unclear. The CDR3 runs 12 residues. V shed 9 bases and J shed 1 base, with 8 bases lying between them. Germline-derived CDR1 and CDR2 are SGHTA and FQGNSA. The CDR3 DNA reads as TGTGCCAGTAGACCGGGCACAGATACGCAGTATTTT. Translating it yields CASRPGTDTQYF. Using reference TRBV7-2 and TRBJ2-3 for the parts outside the CDR3, the full variable domain is GAGVSQSPSNKVTEKGKDVELRCDPISGHTALYWYRQSLGQGLEFLIYFQGNSAPDKSGLPSDRFSAERTGGSVSTLTIQRTQQEDSAVYLCASRPGTDTQYFGPGTRLTVL.

The chain employs TRBV7-2 and TRBJ2-2; 7 nucleotides agree with TRBD1. Germline V gene lookup returns CDR1 SGHTA and CDR2 FQGNSA. This CDR3 region has 14 residues. The trim removed 5 bases at V and 6 bases at J, leaving 6 bases unmatched. The CDR3 nucleotides read TGTGCCAGCAGCGCCCGACAGGGTTCCGGGGAGCTGTTTTTT. It is translated as CASSARQGSGELFF.

The chain employs TRBV7-9 and TRBJ2-7; 11 bases map to TRBD2. This CDR3 region has 13 residues. V lost 6 bases and J lost 6; bases outside the gene matches: 4. Germline V CDR1 and CDR2: SEHNR, FQNEAQ (reference sequence). CDR3 residues: CASRSGLAAEQYF. The CDR3, as DNA: TGTGCCAGCAGATCGGGACTAGCGGCCGAGCAGTACTTC.

The genes are TRBV18 and TRBJ1-6, with 9 bases that match TRBD1. The CDR3 has 14 residues. The germline V gene has CDR1 KGHSH and CDR2 LQKENI. The V gene end was trimmed by 3 bases and the J gene end by 9 bases; junction bases not matched to a gene: 3. CDR3 loop: CASSPGQGFSPLHF. The CDR3 DNA follows: TGTGCCAGCTCACCGGGACAGGGTTTTTCACCCCTCCACTTT.

V is TRBV7-2 and J is TRBJ1-2; D unresolved. Trimming took 1 base from V and 8 from J, leaving 11 bases between them. Germline loops: CDR1 SGHTA, CDR2 FQGNSA. The CDR3 covers 13 residues. The CDR3 sequence: CASSLDLARGYTF. In DNA form, the CDR3 reads TGTGCCAGCAGCTTAGACCTGGCGAGAGGCTACACCTTC.

This clone has only a few counts. DNA of the CDR3: TGTGCCTGGAGTGTTAATACGAACACTGAAGCTTTCTTT. Its translation: CAWSVNTNTEAFF. This chain uses TRBV30 with TRBJ1-1; D is uncertain. Germline V CDR1 and CDR2: GTSNPN, SVGIG (reference sequence). V was clipped by 0 bases and J by 1 base, with 6 bases between them. The CDR3 contains 13 residues.

The V and J genes are TRBV5-1 and TRBJ1-4; 7 bases match TRBD1. The germline gives CDR1 SGHRS, CDR2 YFSETQ. This CDR3 comprises 16 residues. Trimming took 1 base from V and 8 from J; bases not matched to a gene: 11. The CDR3 is CASSLKTGSVREKLFF. CDR3 DNA: TGCGCCAGCAGCTTGAAGACAGGGTCTGTCAGAGAAAAACTGTTTTTT.

The chain has TRBV15 and TRBJ1-1; D is ambiguous. Germline V CDR1 and CDR2: LNHNV, YYDKDF (reference sequence). Trimming cost V 8 bases and J 1 base, with 11 bases left between them. The CDR3 has 13 amino acids. CDR3: CATGRQPNTEAFF. CDR3 nucleotides: TGTGCCACCGGACGGCAGCCGAACACTGAAGCTTTCTTT.

This clone was counted only a few times. The rearrangement uses TRBV2 and TRBJ1-1; D not certain. The CDR3 is 11 residues long. Trimming pared 7 bases from V and 3 bases from J, leaving 6 bases between. Germline values: CDR1 SNHLY, CDR2 FYNNEI. CDR3 sequence reads: CASIPYTEAFF. Written as DNA, the CDR3 is TGTGCCAGCATCCCCTACACTGAAGCTTTCTTT.

CDR3 DNA sequence: TGCGCCAGCAGCTTGGCCGGTTCAGGGGGAGAGGGCTACACCTTC. It codes for CASSLAGSGGEGYTF. The chain couples TRBV5-1 to TRBJ1-2; 7 nucleotides match TRBD1. Per the germline V gene, CDR1 is SGHRS and CDR2 is YFSETQ. The V segment lost 0 bases and the J segment 8 bases; nucleotides outside the gene matches: 10. The CDR3 loop spans 15 amino acids. Together with reference TRBV5-1 and TRBJ1-2, the CDR3 gives the full variable domain: KAGVTQTPRYLIKTRGQQVTLSCSPISGHRSVSWYQQTPGQGLQFLFEYFSETQRNKGNFPGRFSGRQFSNSRSEMNVSTLELGDSALYLCASSLAGSGGEGYTFGSGTRLTVV.

V is TRBV9 and J is TRBJ1-3; a possible D gene is TRBD1 (5 bases). V was cut by 3 bases and J by 6 bases, with 22 bases left in between. Germline CDR1 and CDR2: SGDLS and YYNGEE. This CDR3 comprises 17 residues. The CDR3 protein is CASSGDRKAIEENTIYF. The DNA of the CDR3 is TGTGCCAGCAGCGGAGACAGAAAAGCAATTGAAGAAAACACCATATATTTT.